The 19 T cell receptor beta chains below come from one sample, sequenced in a study of cytomegalovirus exposure and HLA in healthy donors. Vbeta (60) and Jbeta (13) primers were used in the PCR. The method was immunoSEQ multiplex PCR; TCRdb's version includes in-frame clones alone and lacks a portion of them. The sample gives approximately 83,000 clones, 80% of which show up once; around 2% is in the top ten. The sample comprised PBMCs. The receptors here all came from a man between 18 and 29 years old in good health and CMV-seronegative.

The J gene is TRBJ2-1, the V gene TRBV30; tentatively, D is TRBD1 (5 bases). Deletions cut 2 bases from V and 7 bases from J, with 12 bases between. CDR1 and CDR2 (germline): GTSNPN, SVGIG (reference sequence). The CDR3 covers 13 residues. CDR3 in amino acids: CAWSPKGRNEQFF. The CDR3 nucleotides are TGTGCCTGGAGTCCGAAGGGGCGGAATGAGCAGTTCTTC.

V and J are TRBV7-9 and TRBJ1-2; D is unclear. Looked up from germline, CDR1 is SEHNR and CDR2 is FQNEAQ (reference sequence). The germline V and J ends were trimmed by 1 base and 2 bases, with 8 bases remaining between them. The CDR3 length is 14 residues. CDR3 in DNA: TGTGCCAGCAGCTTAGGCACTGCAAACTATGGCTACACCTTC. Translated: CASSLGTANYGYTF.

This chain connects TRBV5-5 to TRBJ2-5; possible D gene TRBD2, 5 bases. Trimming shortened V by 4 bases and J by 5 bases, and 21 bases separated the two germline ends. The CDR3 is made up of 16 amino acids. Germline V gives CDR1 SGHKS, CDR2 YYEKEE (reference sequence). The CDR3 reads CASSPLGPRAPETQYF. CDR3 coding DNA: TGTGCCAGCAGCCCCCTGGGCCCGAGGGCCCCGGAGACCCAGTACTTC.

Note on this clone: The junction shows a germline mismatch at one end, possibly a read error. The CDR3 DNA is TGTTCCAGCAGCTTAGCGAGAAACACTGAAGCTTTCTTT. This translates into CSSSLARNTEAFF. The chain joins TRBV7-9 to TRBJ1-1; D not resolved. The CDR3 totals 13 residues. The germline V gene has CDR1 SEHNR and CDR2 FQNEAQ (reference sequence).

Worth noting for this clone: One end of the junction fails to match germline, which may point to a read error. The V gene is TRBV7-9, the J gene TRBJ1-1; D unclear. Germline CDR1 is SEHNR and CDR2 is FQNEAQ (reference sequence). The length of the CDR3 is 14 residues. Written as DNA, the CDR3 is TGTTCCAGCAGCTTTCTCGGTCAGAACACTGAAGCTTTCTTT. It yields the protein CSSSFLGQNTEAFF.

The V gene is TRBV9, the J gene TRBJ1-5; no firm D call. CDR1 is SGDLS, CDR2 YYNGEE, per germline. The germline V and J ends were trimmed by 0 bases and 5 bases, with 6 bases remaining between them. The CDR3 totals 13 residues. In DNA, the CDR3 is TGTGCCAGCAGCGTAGGAAGCGATCAGCCCCAGCATTTT. Translated: CASSVGSDQPQHF.

V and J are TRBV27 and TRBJ2-1, with TRBD2 identical over 11 bases. The CDR3 has 17 residues. With 4 bases clipped from V and 1 base from J, the junction kept 6 bases outside the gene matches. Germline lookup yields CDR1 MNHEY and CDR2 SMNVEV (reference sequence). The CDR3 DNA is TGTGCCAGCAGTTCCGCTAGCGGGGGGTTATCCTACAATGAGCAGTTCTTC. Translation: CASSSASGGLSYNEQFF.

The rearrangement joins TRBV19 to TRBJ2-2; possibly TRBD1 for D (5 bases). Trimming removed 1 base at V and 8 bases at J, with 14 bases between. Germline lookup yields CDR1 LNHDA and CDR2 SQIVND (reference sequence). The CDR3 extends over 15 amino acids. This CDR3 reads CASSIGTRAKGELFF. The CDR3 nucleotides are TGTGCCAGTAGTATAGGGACCAGGGCCAAGGGGGAGCTGTTTTTT.

This chain joins TRBV4-1 and TRBJ1-1; D not resolved. The CDR3 sequence is 15 residues long. Trimming removed 1 base from V and 5 bases from J, with 14 bases in between. Germline CDR1 MGHRA, CDR2 YSYEKL. CDR3 region: CASSQVGGLGTEAFF. In DNA, the CDR3 is TGCGCCAGCAGCCAAGTAGGAGGGTTGGGGACTGAAGCTTTCTTT.

This rearrangement joins TRBV5-1 to TRBJ1-1; D gene uncertain. V was cut by 4 bases and J by 6 bases, with 10 bases left in between. Germline V lookup: CDR1 SGHRS, CDR2 YFSETQ. There are 12 residues in the CDR3. The CDR3 reads CASSDREAEAFF. The CDR3 nucleotides read TGCGCCAGCAGCGACCGAGAGGCTGAAGCTTTCTTT.

The chain combines TRBV5-1 with TRBJ1-1; possible D gene TRBD1, 6 bases. The CDR3 runs 14 residues. Trimming pared 4 bases from V and 0 bases from J, leaving 10 bases between. Germline V gene lookup returns CDR1 SGHRS and CDR2 YFSETQ. CDR3 DNA: TGCGCCAGCAGCATCGGACAGATGAACACTGAAGCTTTCTTT. This gives the protein CASSIGQMNTEAFF.

V is TRBV11-2 and J is TRBJ2-5; 10 nucleotides align to TRBD2. Germline assignment: CDR1 SGHAT and CDR2 FQNNGV. Trimming took 3 bases from V and 4 from J; bases not matched to a gene: 5. The CDR3 spans 15 residues. CDR3 in amino acids: CASSLSGGAAETQYF. For the CDR3, the DNA is TGTGCCAGCAGCTTGAGCGGGGGGGCCGCAGAGACCCAGTACTTC.

The rearrangement joins TRBV7-3 to TRBJ2-3; the match to TRBD2 covers 10 bases. This CDR3 region has 16 residues. Trimming at V came to 4 bases and at J to 2 bases, leaving 6 bases not matched to a gene. CDR1 and CDR2 from the germline V gene are SGHTA and FQGTGA. CDR3: CASSSGLAANTDTQYF. The DNA for the CDR3 is TGTGCCAGCAGCTCAGGACTAGCGGCGAACACAGATACGCAGTATTTT.

This chain joins TRBV6-1 and TRBJ2-1; 9 nucleotides line up with TRBD2. This CDR3 contains 15 residues. J was trimmed by 8 bases and V by 3 bases; bases with no gene match: 8. Germline values: CDR1 MNHNS, CDR2 SASEGT. CDR3 DNA: TGTGCCAGCAGTGATTACGGCGGGGGGGAGGATGAGCAGTTCTTC. Its translation: CASSDYGGGEDEQFF.

This sequence joins TRBV5-6 and TRBJ1-3; D call uncertain. Germline-derived CDR1 and CDR2 are SGHDT and YYEEEE. Trimming removed 0 bases from V and 0 bases from J, with 10 bases in between. The CDR3 contains 16 residues. CDR3 nucleotide sequence: TGTGCCAGCAGCTTGGTTGGAGCCCTCTCTGGAAACACCATATATTTT. Amino acid sequence: CASSLVGALSGNTIYF.

J is TRBJ1-5 and V is TRBV7-9; 8 bases fit TRBD1. The length of the CDR3 is 14 residues. Per the germline V gene, CDR1 is SEHNR and CDR2 is FQNEAQ (reference sequence). Unmatched junction bases numbered 7, after V lost 5 bases and J lost 7 bases. The CDR3 DNA sequence: TGTGCCAGCAGCGTGACAGGGGATAGGCAGCCCCAGCATTTT. Its protein is CASSVTGDRQPQHF.

CDR3 nucleotides: TGTGCCAGCAGCTTAAGGGAGATGGAATGGGGCTATGGCTACACCTTC. Translated, it gives CASSLREMEWGYGYTF. The chain uses TRBV7-9 and TRBJ1-2, with D unresolved. The CDR3 runs 16 residues. With 2 bases removed from V and 4 bases from J, the gap between germline ends came to 17 bases. CDR1 is SEHNR and CDR2 is FQNEAQ in the germline V gene (reference sequence).

This clone came up a few times. This chain joins TRBV9 and TRBJ2-1, with D possibly TRBD1 on 6 matching bases. The CDR3 length is 12 residues. Germline CDR1 SGDLS, CDR2 YYNGEE. Trimming removed 3 bases at V and 7 bases at J, with 8 bases between. The CDR3 nucleotides read TGTGCCAGCAGCGCCCAGGGGAATGAGCAGTTCTTC. It specifies CASSAQGNEQFF.

V and J are TRBV6-5 and TRBJ1-2; no reliable D call. From germline, CDR1 is MNHEY and CDR2 SVGAGI. CDR3 size: 16 residues. The V and J ends lost 2 bases and 6 bases respectively, with 19 bases between them. CDR3 sequence (DNA): TGTGCCAGCAGTTACCAACCTGATCACCTTGGCAATGGCTACACCTTC. This encodes CASSYQPDHLGNGYTF.